This T cell receptor (beta chain) was captured by sequencing in a study of blood T cell repertoires in COVID-19. Study details: The origin of the acute and convalescent COVID-19 samples was the United States, Italy and Spain.

Seattle participants joined during active infection and were tracked over time. Original handling: Reference gene primer amplification in the assay estimated nucleated cell counts. Some clones are missing from TCRdb's copy, which holds only in-frame ones; the method was immunoSEQ multiplex PCR. V, J and clone size are those of that table, while D and trimming were read from the DNA. The table shows 100,000 to 150,000 clones, with 75% to 90% occurring only once. V lost 0 bases to trimming and J lost 0 bases; unmatched junction nucleotides: 11. Per the germline V gene, CDR1 is SGHRS and CDR2 is YFSETQ. The length of the CDR3 is 19 residues.

The sequence derives from a woman older than 75 with COVID-19, enrolled during active disease. Sequencing was performed on peripheral blood. The chain joins TRBV5-1 to TRBJ1-4, with 7 nucleotides matching TRBD1. CDR3 nucleotide sequence: TGCGCCAGCAGCTTGGCCCTGGGGACAGCTCCTGCAACTAATGAAAAACTGTTTTTT. It yields the protein CASSLALGTAPATNEKLFF.